This TCR beta chain was identified in a study of HIV-infected patients and healthy controls. TCRdb reprocessed the 5' RACE reads via MiXCR and lists one record per CDR3 protein. The sample includes around 64,000 distinct CDR3 sequences, roughly a sixth of them seen just once. The CDR3 sequence is 13 residues long. Per germline, CDR1 ENHRY and CDR2 SYGVKD. The ends were cut back, 8 bases at V and 7 bases at J, with 15 bases in the middle. The sequence came from a human donor in good health. The chain couples TRBV10-3 to TRBJ1-5; tentative D call: TRBD1 (6 bases). Specimen: CD4+ T cells from blood. The CDR3 loop reads CAIGGLDSQPQHF. CDR3 nucleotide sequence: TGTGCCATCGGGGGGTTGGACAGCCAGCCCCAGCATTTT.